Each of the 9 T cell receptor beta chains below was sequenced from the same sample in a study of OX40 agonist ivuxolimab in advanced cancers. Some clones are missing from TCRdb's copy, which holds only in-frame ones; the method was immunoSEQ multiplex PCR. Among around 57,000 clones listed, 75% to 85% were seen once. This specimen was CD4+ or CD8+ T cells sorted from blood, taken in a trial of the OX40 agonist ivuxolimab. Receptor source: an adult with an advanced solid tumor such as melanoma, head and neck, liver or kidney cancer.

CDR3 region: CASSSRQGLTGYTF. The CDR3 DNA reads as TGTGCCAGCAGTTCTCGACAGGGGCTTACTGGCTACACCTTC. The chain combines TRBV27 with TRBJ1-2; 8 bases map to TRBD1. Trimming at V came to 4 bases and at J to 7 bases, leaving 8 bases not matched to a gene. Germline CDR1 MNHEY, CDR2 SMNVEV (reference sequence). The CDR3 covers 14 residues.

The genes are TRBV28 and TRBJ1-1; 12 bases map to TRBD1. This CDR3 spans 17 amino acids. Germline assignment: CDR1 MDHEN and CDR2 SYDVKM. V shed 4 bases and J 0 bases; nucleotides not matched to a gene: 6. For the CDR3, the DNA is TGTGCCAGCAGTTCCGGGACAGGGGGCTTGATGAACACTGAAGCTTTCTTT. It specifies CASSSGTGGLMNTEAFF.

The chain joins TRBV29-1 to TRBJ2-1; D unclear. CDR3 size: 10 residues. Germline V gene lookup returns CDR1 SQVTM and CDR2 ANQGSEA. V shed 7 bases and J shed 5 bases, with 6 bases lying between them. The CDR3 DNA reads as TGCAGCGGGCTTGACAATGAGCAGTTCTTC. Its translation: CSGLDNEQFF.

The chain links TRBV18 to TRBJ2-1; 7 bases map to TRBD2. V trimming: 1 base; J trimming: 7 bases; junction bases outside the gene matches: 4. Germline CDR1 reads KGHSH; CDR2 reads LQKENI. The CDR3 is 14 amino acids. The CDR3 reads CASSPRTSRNEQFF. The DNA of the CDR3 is TGTGCCAGCTCACCACGGACTAGTAGGAATGAGCAGTTCTTC. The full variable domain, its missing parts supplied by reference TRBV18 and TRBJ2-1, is NAGVMQNPRHLVRRRGQEARLRCSPMKGHSHVYWYRQLPEEGLKFMVYLQKENIIDESGMPKERFSAEFPKEGPSILRIQQVVRGDSAAYFCASSPRTSRNEQFFGPGTRLTVL.

The CDR3 spells CASSEAEPGFSYEQYF. In DNA form, the CDR3 reads TGTGCCAGCAGTGAAGCTGAGCCAGGTTTCTCCTACGAGCAGTACTTC. This sequence joins TRBV6-1 and TRBJ2-7; D is uncertain. Germline V gene data show CDR1 as MNHNS and CDR2 as SASEGT. The CDR3 spans 16 residues. V was clipped by 0 bases and J by 0 bases, with 12 bases between them.

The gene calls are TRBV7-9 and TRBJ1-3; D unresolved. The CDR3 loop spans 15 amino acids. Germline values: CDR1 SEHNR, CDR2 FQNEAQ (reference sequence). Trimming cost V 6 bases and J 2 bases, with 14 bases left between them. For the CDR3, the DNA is TGTGCCAGCAGTGAAAAGAGTAGACCTGGAAACACCATATATTTT. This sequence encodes CASSEKSRPGNTIYF.

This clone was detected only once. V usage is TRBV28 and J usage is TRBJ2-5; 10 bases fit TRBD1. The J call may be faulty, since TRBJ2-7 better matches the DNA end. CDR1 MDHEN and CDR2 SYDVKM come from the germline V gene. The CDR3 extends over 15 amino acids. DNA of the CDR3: TGTGCCAGCAAGGAAACCAGACAGGGGGCTACCGAGCAGTACTTC. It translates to CASKETRQGATEQYF.

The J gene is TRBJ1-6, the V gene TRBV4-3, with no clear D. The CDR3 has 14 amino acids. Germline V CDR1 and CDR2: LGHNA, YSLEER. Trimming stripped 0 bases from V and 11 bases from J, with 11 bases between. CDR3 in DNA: TGCGCCAGCAGCCAAGATTCTACGGGGACACCCCTCCACTTT. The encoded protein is CASSQDSTGTPLHF.

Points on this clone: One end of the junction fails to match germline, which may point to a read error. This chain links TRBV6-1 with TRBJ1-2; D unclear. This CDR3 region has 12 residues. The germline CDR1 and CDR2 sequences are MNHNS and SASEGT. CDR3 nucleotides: TGTGCCAGCAGTCTCTCGAGGGATGGGTACACCTTC. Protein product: CASSLSRDGYTF.